The clone carrying this TCR beta chain was observed once. Its target is unknown. V trimming: 7 bases; J trimming: 7 bases; junction bases outside the gene matches: 7. Germline CDR1 and CDR2: MNHEY and SVGAGI. The CDR3 covers 14 residues. This sample was taken from a study of T cell responses to AZD1222 COVID-19 vaccine. Study-wide results and limits: Spike as a whole was targeted by vaccine-associated CD4 TCRs, dominant at 160-218 and 743-854. Just a handful of AZD1222 recipients tested seropositive at baseline. Donors in the cohort were predominantly white British and more often female, and clonal diversity was possibly underestimated.

This table comes from immunoSEQ multiplex PCR, and its TCRdb copy is limited to in-frame clones, with some not included. The sample holds some 120,000 clones, about 86% seen once. The receptor was derived from an adult in good health. The rearrangement joins TRBV6-5 to TRBJ1-6; 7 nucleotides line up with TRBD1. Sequenced here: peripheral blood, sampled on day 0 of AZD1222 vaccination. CDR3 DNA sequence: TGTGCCAGCACCGTTGACAGGGTAAATTCACCCCTCCACTTT. Its protein is CASTVDRVNSPLHF.